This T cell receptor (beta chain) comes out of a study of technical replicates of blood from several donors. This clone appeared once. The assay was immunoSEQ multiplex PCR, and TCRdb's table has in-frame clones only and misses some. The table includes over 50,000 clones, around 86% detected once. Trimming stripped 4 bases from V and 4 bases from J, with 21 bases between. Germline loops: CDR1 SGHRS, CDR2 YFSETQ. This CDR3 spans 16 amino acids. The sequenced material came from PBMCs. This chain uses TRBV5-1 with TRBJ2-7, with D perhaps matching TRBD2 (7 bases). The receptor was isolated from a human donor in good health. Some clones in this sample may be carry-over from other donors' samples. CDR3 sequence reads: CASSRGDSRGAYEQYF. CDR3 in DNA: TGCGCCAGCAGCAGAGGGGACTCTCGGGGGGCATACGAGCAGTACTTC. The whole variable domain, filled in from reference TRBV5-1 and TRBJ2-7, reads KAGVTQTPRYLIKTRGQQVTLSCSPISGHRSVSWYQQTPGQGLQFLFEYFSETQRNKGNFPGRFSGRQFSNSRSEMNVSTLELGDSALYLCASSRGDSRGAYEQYFGPGTRLTVT.